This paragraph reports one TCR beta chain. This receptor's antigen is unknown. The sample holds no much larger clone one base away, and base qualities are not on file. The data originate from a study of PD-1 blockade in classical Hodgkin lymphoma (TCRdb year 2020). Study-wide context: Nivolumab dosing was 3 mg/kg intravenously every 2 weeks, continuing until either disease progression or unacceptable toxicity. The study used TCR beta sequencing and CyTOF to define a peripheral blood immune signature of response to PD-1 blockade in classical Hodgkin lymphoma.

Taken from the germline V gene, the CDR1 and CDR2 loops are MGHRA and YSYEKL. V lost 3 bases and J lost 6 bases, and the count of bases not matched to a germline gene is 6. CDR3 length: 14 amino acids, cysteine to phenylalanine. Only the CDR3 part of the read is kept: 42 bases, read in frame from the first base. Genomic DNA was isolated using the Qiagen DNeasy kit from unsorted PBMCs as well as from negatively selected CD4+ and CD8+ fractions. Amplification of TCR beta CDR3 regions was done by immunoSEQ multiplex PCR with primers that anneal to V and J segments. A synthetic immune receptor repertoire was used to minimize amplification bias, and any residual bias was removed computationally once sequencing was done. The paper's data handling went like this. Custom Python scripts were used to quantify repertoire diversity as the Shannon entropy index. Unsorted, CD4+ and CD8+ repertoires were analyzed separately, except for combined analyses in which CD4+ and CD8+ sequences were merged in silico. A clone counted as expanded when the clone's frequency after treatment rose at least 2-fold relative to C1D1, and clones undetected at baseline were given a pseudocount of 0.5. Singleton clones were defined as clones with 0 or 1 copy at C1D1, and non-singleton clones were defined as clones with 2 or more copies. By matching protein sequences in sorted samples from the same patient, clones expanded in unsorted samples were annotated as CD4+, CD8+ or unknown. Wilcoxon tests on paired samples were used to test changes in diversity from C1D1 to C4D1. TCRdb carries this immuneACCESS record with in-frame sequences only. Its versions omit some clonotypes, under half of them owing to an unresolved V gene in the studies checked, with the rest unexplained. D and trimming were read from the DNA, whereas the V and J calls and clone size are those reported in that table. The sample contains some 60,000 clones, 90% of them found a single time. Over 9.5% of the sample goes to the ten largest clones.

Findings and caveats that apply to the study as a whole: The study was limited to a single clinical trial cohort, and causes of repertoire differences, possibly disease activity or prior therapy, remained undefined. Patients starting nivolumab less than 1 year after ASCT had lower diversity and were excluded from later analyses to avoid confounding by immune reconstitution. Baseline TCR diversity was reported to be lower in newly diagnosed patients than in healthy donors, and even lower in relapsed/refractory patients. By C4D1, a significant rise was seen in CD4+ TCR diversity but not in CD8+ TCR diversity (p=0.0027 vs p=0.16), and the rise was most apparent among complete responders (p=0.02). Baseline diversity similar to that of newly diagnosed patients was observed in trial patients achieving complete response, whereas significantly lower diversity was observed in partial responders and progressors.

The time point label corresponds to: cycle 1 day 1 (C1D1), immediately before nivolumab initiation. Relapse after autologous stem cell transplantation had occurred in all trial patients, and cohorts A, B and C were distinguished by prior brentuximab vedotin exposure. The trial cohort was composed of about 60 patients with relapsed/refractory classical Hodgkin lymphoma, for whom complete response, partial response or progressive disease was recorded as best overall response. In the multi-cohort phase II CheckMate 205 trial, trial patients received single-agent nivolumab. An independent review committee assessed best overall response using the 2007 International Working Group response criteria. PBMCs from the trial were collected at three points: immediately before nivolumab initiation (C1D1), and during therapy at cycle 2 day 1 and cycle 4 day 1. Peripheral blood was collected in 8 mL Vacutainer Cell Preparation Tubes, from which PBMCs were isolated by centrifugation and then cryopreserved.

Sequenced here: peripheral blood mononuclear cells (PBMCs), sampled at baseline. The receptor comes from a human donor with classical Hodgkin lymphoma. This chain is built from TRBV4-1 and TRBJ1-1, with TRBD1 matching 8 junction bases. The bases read TGCGCCAGCAGCCATTCAGGGGGCTTGGCTGAAGCTTTCTTT. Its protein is CASSHSGGLAEAFF.